These 19 T cell receptor beta chains were all obtained from the same sample, sequenced in a study of T cells in Graves' hyperthyroidism and ophthalmopathy. TCR beta CDR3 sequences were amplified from RNA transcripts. In the first-round RT-PCR of the TCR CDR3, the HTBI primer set was used. TCRdb called the multiplex PCR reads again in MiXCR, with one record for every CDR3 protein. The sample carries about 640,000 distinct CDR3 sequences, around 20% recorded once. The sequenced sample consisted of blood. These receptors all come from a man younger than 40 with Graves' ophthalmopathy.

Regarding this clonotype: This may come from a read error, since a much larger clone is one base off. The chain uses TRBV20-1 and TRBJ2-7, with 7 bases that match TRBD2. Germline V lookup: CDR1 DFQATT, CDR2 SNEGSKA (reference sequence). This CDR3 comprises 15 residues. The CDR3 coding sequence is TGCAGTACTAGAGATCGGGCTAGCGGCTCCTACGAGCAGTACTTC. Protein: CSTRDRASGSYEQYF.

This clonotype was observed a handful of times. J is TRBJ1-2 and V is TRBV7-9, with 10 bases matching TRBD1. The J segment lost 5 bases and the V segment lost 0 bases, leaving 6 bases of the junction unmatched. The CDR3 extends over 16 amino acids. CDR1 is SEHNR, CDR2 FQNEAQ, per germline (reference sequence). This CDR3 is CASSLARGDRGYGYTF. DNA for the CDR3: TGTGCCAGCAGCTTAGCTCGTGGGGACAGGGGTTATGGCTACACCTTC.

This clonotype was counted a few times. This chain joins TRBV7-9 and TRBJ2-3; no definite D call. The CDR3 covers 14 residues. V lost 8 bases to trimming and J lost 0 bases, with 12 bases between them. The germline V gene encodes CDR1 SEHNR and CDR2 FQNEAQ (reference sequence). The CDR3 DNA reads as TGTGCCAGCCGGTACGGGTCTAGCACAGATACGCAGTATTTT. This codes for CASRYGSSTDTQYF.

The rearrangement joins TRBV3-1 to TRBJ2-5; D might be TRBD2 (6 bases). Germline V gene sequence: CDR1 LGHDT, CDR2 YNNKEL (reference sequence). The V and J ends lost 1 base and 5 bases respectively, with 20 bases between them. This CDR3 region has 17 residues. In nucleotides, the CDR3 is TGTGCCAGCAGCCAAGGCGCGGGGTTGCTAGCTGGTGAGACCCAGTACTTC. Encoded protein: CASSQGAGLLAGETQYF.

J is TRBJ2-3 and V is TRBV5-1, with a possible D match to TRBD1 (6 bases). Looked up from germline, CDR1 is SGHRS and CDR2 is YFSETQ. V lost 0 bases and J 2 bases, leaving 19 bases between the germline ends. CDR3 size: 18 residues. The CDR3 sequence: CASSLGLGGRGYTDTQYF. The CDR3 region has the DNA TGCGCCAGCAGCTTGGGCCTCGGTGGCAGGGGATACACAGATACGCAGTATTTT.

The table lists this clonotype with a few counts. This chain uses TRBV27 with TRBJ2-4; perhaps TRBD1 as D (5 bases). V dropped 4 bases and J dropped 7 bases, with 11 bases sitting between them. Germline values: CDR1 MNHEY, CDR2 SMNVEV (reference sequence). The CDR3 extends over 13 amino acids. The CDR3 here is CASSYRGSNIQYF. DNA for the CDR3: TGTGCCAGCAGTTATAGGGGTTCGAACATTCAGTACTTC.

The chain links TRBV6-1 to TRBJ2-7, with 10 nucleotides matching TRBD2. This CDR3 region has 16 residues. J was trimmed by 4 bases and V by 5 bases; bases with no gene match: 11. The germline CDR1 and CDR2 sequences are MNHNS and SASEGT. CDR3: CASSSKLAGVGYEQYF. For the CDR3, the DNA is TGTGCCAGCAGTTCCAAGCTAGCGGGAGTGGGATACGAGCAGTACTTC.

The sample holds a few counts of this clonotype. V is TRBV5-4 and J is TRBJ1-2; 11 bases are a match to TRBD1. Germline assignment: CDR1 SGHNT and CDR2 YYREEE (reference sequence). V gave up 4 bases and J gave up 4 bases; unmatched junction bases: 3. This CDR3 comprises 14 residues. CDR3 sequence: CASSTGTGGYGYTF. In DNA form, the CDR3 reads TGTGCCAGCAGCACCGGGACAGGGGGCTATGGCTACACCTTC.

The J gene is TRBJ2-1, the V gene TRBV20-1, with D unclear. The CDR3 loop spans 11 amino acids. Trimming removed 2 bases from V and 6 bases from J, with 5 bases in between. Germline V CDR1 and CDR2: DFQATT, SNEGSKA (reference sequence). Here the CDR3 DNA reads TGCAGTGCTAGACCCAGCAATGAGCAGTTCTTC. As protein: CSARPSNEQFF.

This clonotype was picked up a small number of times. The V and J genes are TRBV18 and TRBJ2-5, with no clear D. V lost 3 bases and J 2 bases, leaving 7 bases between the germline ends. Germline V gene sequence: CDR1 KGHSH, CDR2 LQKENI. This CDR3 has 13 amino acids. CDR3 bases: TGTGCCAGCTCACCCCGCCCACAAGAGACCCAGTACTTC. Protein product: CASSPRPQETQYF.

The chain links TRBV5-1 to TRBJ2-7; the match to TRBD1 covers 9 bases. Germline CDR1 is SGHRS and CDR2 is YFSETQ. J lost 0 bases, V lost 4 bases, and 8 bases had no gene match. The CDR3 covers 16 residues. The CDR3, as DNA: TGCGCCAGCAGCACAGGACAGGGGCCCAACTCCTACGAGCAGTACTTC. Residues: CASSTGQGPNSYEQYF. The full variable domain, rest sourced from reference TRBV5-1 and TRBJ2-7, is KAGVTQTPRYLIKTRGQQVTLSCSPISGHRSVSWYQQTPGQGLQFLFEYFSETQRNKGNFPGRFSGRQFSNSRSEMNVSTLELGDSALYLCASSTGQGPNSYEQYFGPGTRLTVT.

This clonotype has more than one count but fewer than ten. The chain links TRBV29-1 to TRBJ2-1; TRBD2 matches 10 bases. Losses at the gene ends were 6 bases for V and 3 bases for J; bases not matched to a gene: 14. This CDR3 contains 17 residues. Germline loops: CDR1 SQVTM, CDR2 ANQGSEA. The CDR3 here is CSVEGGLAGAHYNEQFF. The CDR3 bases are TGCAGCGTGGAGGGGGGGCTAGCGGGAGCGCACTACAATGAGCAGTTCTTC.

The gene calls are TRBV11-3 and TRBJ2-2; D is undetermined. Trimming pared 5 bases from V and 6 bases from J, leaving 13 bases between. The CDR3 spans 14 residues. Germline V CDR1 and CDR2: SGHNT, YENEEA. CDR3 region: CASSAATGPGELFF. The CDR3 coding sequence is TGTGCCAGCAGCGCCGCAACGGGTCCCGGGGAGCTGTTTTTT.

This clonotype has a count of ten or more. This rearrangement joins TRBV30 to TRBJ2-3; a possible D gene is TRBD2 (6 bases). Germline V gene data show CDR1 as GTSNPN and CDR2 as SVGIG (reference sequence). CDR3 size: 14 residues. With 2 bases removed from V and 6 bases from J, the gap between germline ends came to 15 bases. DNA of the CDR3: TGTGCCTGGAGTCTCGGCGGGAAGTCTGATACGCAGTATTTT. Translating it yields CAWSLGGKSDTQYF.

V gene TRBV29-1 combines with J gene TRBJ1-1, with 10 positions matching TRBD1. The CDR3 has 11 residues. After removal of 7 bases from V and 9 bases from J, the junction contained 5 bases not matched to a gene. CDR1 is SQVTM and CDR2 is ANQGSEA in the germline V gene. In nucleotides, the CDR3 is TGCAGCGCCGGGACAGGGGCTAAAGCTTTCTTT. This translates into CSAGTGAKAFF.

This clonotype was seen just once. It may be a read error: a sequence one base away is much more abundant. V is TRBV7-2 and J is TRBJ2-7; TRBD2 matches at 9 bases. CDR1 is SGHTA, CDR2 FQGNSA, per germline. The V gene end was trimmed by 1 base and the J gene end by 5 bases; junction bases not matched to a gene: 6. The CDR3 has 15 amino acids. The DNA for the CDR3 is TGTGCCAGCAGCTTAGTAGCGGGGGCATCCCACGAGCAGTACTTC. It codes for CASSLVAGASHEQYF. The entire variable domain, with the rest obtained from reference TRBV7-2 and TRBJ2-7, is as follows: GAGVSQSPSNKVTEKGKDVELRCDPISGHTALYWYRQSLGQGLEFLIYFQGNSAPDKSGLPSDRFSAERTGGSVSTLTIQRTQQEDSAVYLCASSLVAGASHEQYFGPGTRLTVT.

This clonotype has a handful of counts. V and J are TRBV4-1 and TRBJ2-3; no clear D gene. V lost 2 bases and J lost 2, with 5 bases in between. The CDR3 has 13 residues. Germline CDR1 is MGHRA and CDR2 is YSYEKL. CDR3 residues: CASSQRVTDTQYF. CDR3 DNA: TGCGCCAGCAGCCAAAGGGTCACAGATACGCAGTATTTT.

J is TRBJ2-1 and V is TRBV11-2; D uncertain. The V gene lost 5 bases and the J gene lost 6 bases, with 11 bases spanning the gap. Germline assignment: CDR1 SGHAT and CDR2 FQNNGV. The CDR3 loop spans 13 amino acids. The CDR3 reads CASSPVMGNEQFF. DNA for the CDR3: TGTGCCAGCAGCCCCGTTATGGGCAATGAGCAGTTCTTC. Full variable domain (missing parts from reference TRBV11-2 and TRBJ2-1): EAGVAQSPRYKIIEKRQSVAFWCNPISGHATLYWYQQILGQGPKLLIQFQNNGVVDDSQLPKDRFSAERLKGVDSTLKIQPAKLEDSAVYLCASSPVMGNEQFFGPGTRLTVL.

Only a few counts were recorded for this clonotype. V gene TRBV6-2 or TRBV6-3 combines with J gene TRBJ2-1; the D is unclear. The germline CDR1 and CDR2 sequences are MNHEY and SVGEGT. The germline V and J ends were trimmed by 6 bases and 4 bases, with 19 bases remaining between them. CDR3 size: 16 residues. The DNA for the CDR3 is TGTGCCAGCAGCCGCGCTATAGCTAATCCTTACAATGAGCAGTTCTTC. This sequence encodes CASSRAIANPYNEQFF.